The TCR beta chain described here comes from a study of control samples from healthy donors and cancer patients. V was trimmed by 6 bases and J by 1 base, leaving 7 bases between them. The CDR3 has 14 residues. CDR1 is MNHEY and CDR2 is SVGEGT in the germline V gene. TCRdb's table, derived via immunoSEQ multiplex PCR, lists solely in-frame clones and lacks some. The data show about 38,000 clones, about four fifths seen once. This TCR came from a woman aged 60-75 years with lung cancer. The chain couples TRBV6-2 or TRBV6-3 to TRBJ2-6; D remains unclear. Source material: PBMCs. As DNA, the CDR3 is TGTGCCAGCAGCCTCGGGTCTGGGGCCAACGTCCTGACTTTC. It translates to CASSLGSGANVLTF.